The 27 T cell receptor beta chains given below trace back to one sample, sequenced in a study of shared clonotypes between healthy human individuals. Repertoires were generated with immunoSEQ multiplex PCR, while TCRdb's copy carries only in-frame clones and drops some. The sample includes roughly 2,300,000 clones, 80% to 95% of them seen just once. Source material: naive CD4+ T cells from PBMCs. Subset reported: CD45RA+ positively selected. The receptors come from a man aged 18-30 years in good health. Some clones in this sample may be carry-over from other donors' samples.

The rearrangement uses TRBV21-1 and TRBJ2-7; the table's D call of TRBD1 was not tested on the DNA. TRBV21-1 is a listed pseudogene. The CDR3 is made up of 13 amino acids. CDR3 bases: TGTGCCAGCAGCAAAGAAGGGGGACGCGAGCAGTACTTC. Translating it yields CASSKEGGREQYF.

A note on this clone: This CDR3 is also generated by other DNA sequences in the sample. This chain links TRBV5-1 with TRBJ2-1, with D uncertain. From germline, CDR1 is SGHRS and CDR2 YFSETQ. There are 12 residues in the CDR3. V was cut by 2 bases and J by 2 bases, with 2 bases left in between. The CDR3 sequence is CASSFTYNEQFF. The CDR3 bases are TGCGCCAGCAGCTTTACCTACAATGAGCAGTTCTTC.

The CDR3 nucleotides are TGCGCCAGCAGTCCTACGGGCTCGCCCCACTACGAGCAGTACTTC. Its translation is CASSPTGSPHYEQYF. The chain recombines TRBV23-1 with TRBJ2-7, with D unclear. TRBV23-1 is assigned to the ORF class and has an uncertain function. The CDR3 length is 15 residues. Trimming stripped 4 bases from V and 3 bases from J, with 16 bases between.

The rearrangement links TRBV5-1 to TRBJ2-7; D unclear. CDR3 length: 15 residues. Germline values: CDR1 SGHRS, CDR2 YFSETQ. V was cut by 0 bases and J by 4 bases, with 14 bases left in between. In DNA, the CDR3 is TGCGCCAGCAGCTTGGACCTGGTTAGCAGTTACGAGCAGTACTTC. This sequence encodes CASSLDLVSSYEQYF.

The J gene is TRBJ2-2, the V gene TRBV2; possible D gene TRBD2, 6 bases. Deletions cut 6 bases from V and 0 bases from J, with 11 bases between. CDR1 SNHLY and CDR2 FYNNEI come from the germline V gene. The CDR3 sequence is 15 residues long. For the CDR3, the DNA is TGTGCCAGCAGGGGGGGAGCCTCGAACACCGGGGAGCTGTTTTTT. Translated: CASRGGASNTGELFF.

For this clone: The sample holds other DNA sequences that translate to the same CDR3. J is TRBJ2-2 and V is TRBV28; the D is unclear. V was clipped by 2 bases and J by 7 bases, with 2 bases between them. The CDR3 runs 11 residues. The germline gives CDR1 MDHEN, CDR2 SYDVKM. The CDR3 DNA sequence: TGTGCCAGCAGTTTAGTCGGGGAGCTGTTTTTT. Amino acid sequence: CASSLVGELFF.

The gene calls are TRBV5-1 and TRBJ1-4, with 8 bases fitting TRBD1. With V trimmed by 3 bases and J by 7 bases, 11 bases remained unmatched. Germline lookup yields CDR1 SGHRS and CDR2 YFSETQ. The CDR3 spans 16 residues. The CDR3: CASSSWADRGGEKLFF. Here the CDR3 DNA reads TGCGCCAGCAGCTCCTGGGCCGACAGGGGTGGTGAAAAACTGTTTTTT.

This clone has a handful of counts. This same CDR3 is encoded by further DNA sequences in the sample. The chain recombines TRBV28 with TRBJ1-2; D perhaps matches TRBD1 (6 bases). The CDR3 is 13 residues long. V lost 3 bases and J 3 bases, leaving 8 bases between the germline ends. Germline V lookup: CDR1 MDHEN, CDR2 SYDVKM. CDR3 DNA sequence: TGTGCCAGCAGTTTCCCAGGGGACTATGGCTACACCTTC. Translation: CASSFPGDYGYTF.

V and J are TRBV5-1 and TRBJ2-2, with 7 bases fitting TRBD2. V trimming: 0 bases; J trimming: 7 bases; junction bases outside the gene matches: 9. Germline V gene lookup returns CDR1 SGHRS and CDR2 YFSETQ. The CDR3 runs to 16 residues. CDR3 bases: TGCGCCAGCAGCTTGGCTGCGGGAGTGGGAGTCGGGGAGCTGTTTTTT. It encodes CASSLAAGVGVGELFF.

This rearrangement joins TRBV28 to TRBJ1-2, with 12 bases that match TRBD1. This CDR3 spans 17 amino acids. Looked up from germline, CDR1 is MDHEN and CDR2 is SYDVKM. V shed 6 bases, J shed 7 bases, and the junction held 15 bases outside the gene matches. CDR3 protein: CASRPWDGTGGVGGYTF. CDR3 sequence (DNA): TGTGCCAGCAGGCCTTGGGACGGGACAGGGGGCGTTGGTGGCTACACCTTC.

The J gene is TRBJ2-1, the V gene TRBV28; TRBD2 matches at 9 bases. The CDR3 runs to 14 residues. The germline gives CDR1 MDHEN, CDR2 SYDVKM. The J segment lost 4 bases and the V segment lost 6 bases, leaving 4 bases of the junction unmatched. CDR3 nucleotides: TGTGCCAGCAGGGGCGGGAGGGTTTACAATGAGCAGTTCTTC. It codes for CASRGGRVYNEQFF.

CDR3 bases: TGTGCCAGCAGCTTAGGGCCTTTTCGGACAGGGGTCGAGGATACGCAGTATTTT. Translated, it gives CASSLGPFRTGVEDTQYF. J is TRBJ2-3 and V is TRBV7-3; TRBD1 agrees at 9 bases. Unmatched junction bases numbered 15, after V lost 2 bases and J lost 6 bases. The length of the CDR3 is 18 residues. Germline V gene data show CDR1 as SGHTA and CDR2 as FQGTGA.

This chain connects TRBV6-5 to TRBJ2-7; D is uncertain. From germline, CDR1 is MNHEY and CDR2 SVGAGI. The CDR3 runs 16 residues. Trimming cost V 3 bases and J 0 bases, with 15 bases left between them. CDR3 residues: CASSYSTPIYSYEQYF. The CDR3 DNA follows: TGTGCCAGCAGTTATTCCACCCCGATATACTCCTACGAGCAGTACTTC.

The CDR3 here is CASSDRGLADEQFF. In DNA form, the CDR3 reads TGTGCCAGCAGCGACAGGGGACTAGCCGATGAGCAGTTCTTC. V is TRBV9 and J is TRBJ2-1; 9 bases fit TRBD2. The CDR3 extends over 14 amino acids. Germline CDR1 SGDLS, CDR2 YYNGEE. V lost 3 bases, J lost 8 bases, and 6 bases stayed unmatched.

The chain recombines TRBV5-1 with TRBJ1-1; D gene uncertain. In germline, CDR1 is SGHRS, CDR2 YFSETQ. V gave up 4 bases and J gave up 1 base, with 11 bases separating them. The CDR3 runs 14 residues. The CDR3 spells CASSIDIANTEAFF. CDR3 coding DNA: TGCGCCAGCAGCATAGACATAGCGAACACTGAAGCTTTCTTT.

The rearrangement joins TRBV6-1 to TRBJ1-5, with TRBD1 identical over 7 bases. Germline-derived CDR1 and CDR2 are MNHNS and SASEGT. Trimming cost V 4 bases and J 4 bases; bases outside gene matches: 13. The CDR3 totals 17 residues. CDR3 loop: CASSVRWDSSGNQPQHF. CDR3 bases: TGTGCCAGCAGTGTGAGATGGGACAGCTCCGGTAATCAGCCCCAGCATTTT.

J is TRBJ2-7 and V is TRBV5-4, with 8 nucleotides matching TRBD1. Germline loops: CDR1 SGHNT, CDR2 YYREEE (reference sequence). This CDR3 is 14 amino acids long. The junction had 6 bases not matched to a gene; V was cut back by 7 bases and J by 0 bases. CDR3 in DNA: TGTGCCAGCCACAGGACAGGGCCCTCCTACGAGCAGTACTTC. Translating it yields CASHRTGPSYEQYF.

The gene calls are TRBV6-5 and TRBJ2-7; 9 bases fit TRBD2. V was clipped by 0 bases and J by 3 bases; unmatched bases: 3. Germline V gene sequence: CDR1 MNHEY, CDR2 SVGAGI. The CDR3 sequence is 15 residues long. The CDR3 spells CASSYSPSGIYEQYF. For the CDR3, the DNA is TGTGCCAGCAGTTACTCCCCTAGCGGGATCTACGAGCAGTACTTC.

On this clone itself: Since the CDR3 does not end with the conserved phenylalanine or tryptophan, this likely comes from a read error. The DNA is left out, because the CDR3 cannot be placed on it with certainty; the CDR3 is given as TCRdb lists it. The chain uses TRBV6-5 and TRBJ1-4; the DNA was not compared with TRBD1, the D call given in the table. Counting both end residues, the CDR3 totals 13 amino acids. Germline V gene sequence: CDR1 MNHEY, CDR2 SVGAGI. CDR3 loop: CASSLGTGDTKNG.

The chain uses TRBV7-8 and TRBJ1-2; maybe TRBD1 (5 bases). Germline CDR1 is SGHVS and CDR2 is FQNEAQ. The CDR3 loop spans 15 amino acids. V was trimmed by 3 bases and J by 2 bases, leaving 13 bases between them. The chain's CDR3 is CASSLLGPLNYGYTF. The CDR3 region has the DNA TGTGCCAGCAGCTTGTTGGGACCCCTCAACTATGGCTACACCTTC.

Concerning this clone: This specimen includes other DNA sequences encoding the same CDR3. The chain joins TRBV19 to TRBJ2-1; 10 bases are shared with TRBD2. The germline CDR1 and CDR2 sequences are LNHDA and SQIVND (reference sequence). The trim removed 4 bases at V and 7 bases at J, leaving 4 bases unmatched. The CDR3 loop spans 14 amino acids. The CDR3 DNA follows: TGTGCCAGTAGTACCTTAGCGGGAGGTAATGAGCAGTTCTTC. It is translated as CASSTLAGGNEQFF. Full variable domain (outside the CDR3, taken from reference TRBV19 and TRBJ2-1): DGGITQSPKYLFRKEGQNVTLSCEQNLNHDAMYWYRQDPGQGLRLIYYSQIVNDFQKGDIAEGYSVSREKKESFPLTVTSAQKNPTAFYLCASSTLAGGNEQFFGPGTRLTVL.

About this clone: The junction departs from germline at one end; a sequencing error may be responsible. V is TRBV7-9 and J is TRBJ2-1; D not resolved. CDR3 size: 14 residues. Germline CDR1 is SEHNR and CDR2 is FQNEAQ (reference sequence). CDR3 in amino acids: CASSLGLQNRILLF. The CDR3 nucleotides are TGTGCCAGCAGCTTAGGCTTGCAAAACCGAATCCTACTCTTC. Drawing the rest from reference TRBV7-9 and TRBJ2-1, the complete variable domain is DTGVSQNPRHKITKRGQNVTFRCDPISEHNRLYWYRQTLGQGPEFLTYFQNEAQLEKSRLLSDRFSAERPKGSFSTLEIQRTEQGDSAMYLCASSLGLQNRILLFGPGTRLTVL.

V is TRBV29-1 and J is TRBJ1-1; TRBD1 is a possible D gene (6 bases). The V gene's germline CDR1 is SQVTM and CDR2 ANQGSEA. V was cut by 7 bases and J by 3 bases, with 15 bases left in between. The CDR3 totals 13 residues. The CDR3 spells CSALGQRDTEAFF. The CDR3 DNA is TGCAGCGCCCTCGGACAGAGGGACACTGAAGCTTTCTTT.

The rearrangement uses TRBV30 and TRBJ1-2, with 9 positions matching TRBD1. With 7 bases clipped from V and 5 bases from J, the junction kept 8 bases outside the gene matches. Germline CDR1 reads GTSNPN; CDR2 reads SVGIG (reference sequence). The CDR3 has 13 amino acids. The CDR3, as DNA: TGTGCCTTACCAGGACAGGGGAGATATGGCTACACCTTC. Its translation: CALPGQGRYGYTF.

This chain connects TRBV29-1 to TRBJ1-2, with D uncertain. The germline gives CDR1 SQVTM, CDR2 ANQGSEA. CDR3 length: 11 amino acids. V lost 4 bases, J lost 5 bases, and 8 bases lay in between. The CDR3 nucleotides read TGCAGCGTTGGTTTTCTGTATGGCTACACCTTC. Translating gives CSVGFLYGYTF.

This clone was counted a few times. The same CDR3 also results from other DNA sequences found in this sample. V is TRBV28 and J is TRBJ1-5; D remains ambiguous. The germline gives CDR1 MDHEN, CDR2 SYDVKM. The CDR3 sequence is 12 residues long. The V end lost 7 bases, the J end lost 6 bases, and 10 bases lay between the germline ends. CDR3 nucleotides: TGTGCCAGCACCCTTTTAGGTCAGCCCCAGCATTTT. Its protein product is CASTLLGQPQHF.

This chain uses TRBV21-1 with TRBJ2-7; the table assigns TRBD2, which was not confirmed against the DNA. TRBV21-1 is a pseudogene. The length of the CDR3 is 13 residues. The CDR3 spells CASSKRGSYEQYF. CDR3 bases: TGTGCCAGCAGCAAGCGAGGCTCCTACGAGCAGTACTTC.